These T cell receptor beta chains were read from a single sample in a study of blood T cell repertoires in COVID-19. Sequenced by immunoSEQ multiplex PCR; TCRdb stores in-frame clones only, minus some. In the table there are more than 250,000 clones, 65% to 85% of which are singletons. The sequencing sample was made of peripheral blood. These receptors came from a woman between 50 and 59 years old with acute or convalescent COVID-19. The CDR3 runs from the conserved cysteine through the conserved F or W. D genes are given only for firm matches. The size of a clone is reported for some rows only, either as once, few or many, or as a class for expanded clones.

D gene: .; clone size: .; J gene: TRBJ1-2; V gene: TRBV6-5; CDR3 protein: CASSPEAGKDGYTF; CDR3 DNA: TGTGCCAGCTCCCCCGAGGCAGGGAAGGATGGCTACACCTTC
D gene: .; clone size: .; J gene: TRBJ1-1; V gene: TRBV20-1; CDR3 protein: CSALSGNDAFF; CDR3 DNA: TGCAGTGCCCTCTCGGGGAACGATGCTTTCTTT
D gene: TRBD1; clone size: once; J gene: TRBJ1-1; V gene: TRBV2; CDR3 protein: CASSQGGSTEAFF; CDR3 DNA: TGTGCCAGCAGTCAGGGGGGCAGCACTGAAGCTTTCTTT
D gene: TRBD1; clone size: .; J gene: TRBJ2-3; V gene: TRBV30; CDR3 protein: CAWSPTGRDTQYF; CDR3 DNA: TGTGCCTGGAGTCCGACAGGGCGAGATACGCAGTATTTT
D gene: TRBD2; clone size: .; J gene: TRBJ2-7; V gene: TRBV19; CDR3 protein: CASSIDLGSGGSYEQYF; CDR3 DNA: TGTGCCAGTAGTATAGATCTCGGTAGCGGGGGCTCCTACGAGCAGTACTTC
D gene: TRBD1; clone size: .; J gene: TRBJ2-1; V gene: TRBV5-1; CDR3 protein: CASSPPQQGAHEQFF; CDR3 DNA: TGCGCCAGCAGCCCACCCCAACAGGGGGCCCATGAGCAGTTCTTC
D gene: .; clone size: .; J gene: TRBJ1-5; V gene: TRBV7-2; CDR3 protein: CASSLQAPSNQPQHF; CDR3 DNA: TGTGCCAGCAGCTTACAGGCCCCTAGCAATCAGCCCCAGCATTTT
D gene: .; clone size: .; J gene: TRBJ1-2; V gene: TRBV7-2; CDR3 protein: CASTGKTNYGYTF; CDR3 DNA: TGTGCCAGCACGGGGAAAACGAACTATGGCTACACCTTC
D gene: TRBD1; clone size: .; J gene: TRBJ1-1; V gene: TRBV3-1/TRBV3-2; CDR3 protein: CASGPGTVNTEAFF; CDR3 DNA: TGTGCCAGCGGTCCCGGGACAGTGAACACTGAAGCTTTCTTT
D gene: TRBD2; clone size: .; J gene: TRBJ2-3; V gene: TRBV6-1; CDR3 protein: CASTFSGRTDTQYF; CDR3 DNA: TGTGCCAGCACTTTTAGCGGGAGGACAGATACGCAGTATTTT
D gene: .; clone size: few; J gene: TRBJ1-2; V gene: TRBV9; CDR3 protein: CASSPQGTYGYTF; CDR3 DNA: TGTGCCAGCAGCCCCCAGGGAACCTATGGCTACACCTTC
D gene: .; clone size: .; J gene: TRBJ1-1; V gene: TRBV19; CDR3 protein: CASRGVGITEAFF; CDR3 DNA: TGTGCCAGTCGGGGGGTTGGGATTACTGAAGCTTTCTTT
D gene: .; clone size: few; J gene: TRBJ2-7; V gene: TRBV21-1; CDR3 protein: CASSKADRAYEQYF; CDR3 DNA: TGTGCCAGCAGCAAAGCCGACAGGGCCTACGAGCAGTACTTC
D gene: .; clone size: .; J gene: TRBJ2-2; V gene: TRBV21-1; CDR3 protein: CASSTPGLPGDTGELFF; CDR3 DNA: TGTGCCAGCAGCACCCCGGGACTTCCGGGCGACACCGGGGAGCTGTTTTTT
D gene: .; clone size: .; J gene: TRBJ1-2; V gene: TRBV2; CDR3 protein: CASSYSYGYTF; CDR3 DNA: TGTGCCAGCAGTTACAGTTATGGCTACACCTTC
D gene: .; clone size: .; J gene: TRBJ1-4; V gene: TRBV7-2; CDR3 protein: CATQRGSNEKLFF; CDR3 DNA: TGTGCCACCCAACGAGGATCTAATGAAAAACTGTTTTTT
D gene: .; clone size: once; J gene: TRBJ1-4; V gene: TRBV24-1; CDR3 protein: CATSALPREKLFF; CDR3 DNA: TGTGCCACCAGTGCCCTTCCCCGTGAAAAACTGTTTTTT
D gene: TRBD1; clone size: few; J gene: TRBJ1-5; V gene: TRBV6-2/TRBV6-3; CDR3 protein: CASSHSTGYSNQPQHF; CDR3 DNA: TGTGCCAGCAGTCACTCGACAGGGTATAGCAATCAGCCCCAGCATTTT
D gene: .; clone size: .; J gene: TRBJ2-2; V gene: TRBV4-3; CDR3 protein: CASSQAIGTNPGELFF; CDR3 DNA: TGCGCCAGCAGCCAAGCAATCGGGACAAACCCCGGGGAGCTGTTTTTT
D gene: .; clone size: .; J gene: TRBJ1-4; V gene: TRBV7-9; CDR3 protein: CASSLRLGNEKLFF; CDR3 DNA: TGTGCCAGCAGCTTGAGGCTCGGTAATGAAAAACTGTTTTTT
D gene: .; clone size: once; J gene: TRBJ1-1; V gene: TRBV9; CDR3 protein: CASSSKLGSGEAFF; CDR3 DNA: TGTGCCAGCAGCTCAAAGCTGGGTTCGGGTGAAGCTTTCTTT
D gene: .; clone size: .; J gene: TRBJ2-5; V gene: TRBV2; CDR3 protein: CASSGSGRETQYF; CDR3 DNA: TGTGCCAGCAGTGGGAGCGGCCGGGAGACCCAGTACTTC
D gene: .; clone size: .; J gene: TRBJ2-1; V gene: TRBV5-5; CDR3 protein: CASSLVGGRWNEQFF; CDR3 DNA: TGTGCCAGCAGCTTGGTCGGGGGGCGATGGAATGAGCAGTTCTTC
D gene: .; clone size: .; J gene: TRBJ1-4; V gene: TRBV5-4; CDR3 protein: CASSVTGEGNEKLFF; CDR3 DNA: TGTGCCAGCAGCGTGACAGGCGAAGGTAATGAAAAACTGTTTTTT
D gene: .; clone size: .; J gene: TRBJ2-3; V gene: TRBV7-3; CDR3 protein: CASSLKGGPADTQYF; CDR3 DNA: TGTGCCAGCAGCTTAAAGGGCGGGCCGGCAGATACGCAGTATTTT
D gene: .; clone size: .; J gene: TRBJ1-2; V gene: TRBV19; CDR3 protein: CASGDYGYTF; CDR3 DNA: TGTGCCAGCGGAGACTATGGCTACACCTTC
D gene: .; clone size: .; J gene: TRBJ1-4; V gene: TRBV3-1/TRBV3-2; CDR3 protein: CASSRTPNEKLFF; CDR3 DNA: TGTGCCAGCAGCCGGACACCTAATGAAAAACTGTTTTTT
D gene: .; clone size: .; J gene: TRBJ2-7; V gene: TRBV6-2/TRBV6-3; CDR3 protein: CASSSFRDYSYEQYF; CDR3 DNA: TGTGCCAGCAGTTCCTTCAGGGATTACTCCTACGAGCAGTACTTC
D gene: .; clone size: .; J gene: TRBJ1-3; V gene: TRBV19; CDR3 protein: CASMSSGNTIYF; CDR3 DNA: TGTGCCAGTATGAGCTCTGGAAACACCATATATTTT
D gene: .; clone size: .; J gene: TRBJ2-2; V gene: TRBV10-2; CDR3 protein: CASSTGVIGELFF; CDR3 DNA: TGCGCCAGCAGTACGGGGGTTATCGGGGAGCTGTTTTTT
D gene: TRBD1; clone size: .; J gene: TRBJ2-7; V gene: TRBV7-2; CDR3 protein: CASSPSGQGVYEQYF; CDR3 DNA: TGTGCCAGCAGCCCGTCCGGACAGGGGGTTTACGAGCAGTACTTC
D gene: .; clone size: .; J gene: TRBJ2-6; V gene: TRBV5-1; CDR3 protein: CASSLGPQSGANVLTF; CDR3 DNA: TGCGCCAGCAGCTTGGGGCCACAGTCTGGGGCCAACGTCCTGACTTTC
D gene: TRBD1; clone size: .; J gene: TRBJ2-2; V gene: TRBV7-2; CDR3 protein: CASSFAGTGISGELFF; CDR3 DNA: TGTGCCAGCAGCTTCGCCGGGACAGGGATCAGCGGGGAGCTGTTTTTT
D gene: .; clone size: once; J gene: TRBJ1-2; V gene: TRBV18; CDR3 protein: CASSPKNILGAANYGYTF; CDR3 DNA: TGTGCCAGCTCACCAAAAAACATCCTGGGGGCGGCTAACTATGGCTACACCTTC
D gene: .; clone size: .; J gene: TRBJ2-3; V gene: TRBV7-2; CDR3 protein: CASSLWRGGLSTDTQYF; CDR3 DNA: TGTGCCAGCAGCTTATGGAGGGGCGGCTTGAGCACAGATACGCAGTATTTT
D gene: .; clone size: once; J gene: TRBJ2-4; V gene: TRBV7-2; CDR3 protein: CASSPRLQLGQLAKNIQYF; CDR3 DNA: TGTGCCAGCAGCCCCCGGTTACAACTGGGGCAATTAGCCAAAAACATTCAGTACTTC
D gene: TRBD2; clone size: .; J gene: TRBJ2-3; V gene: TRBV15; CDR3 protein: CAISGLAGTDTQYF; CDR3 DNA: TGTGCCATTTCGGGACTAGCGGGCACAGATACGCAGTATTTT
D gene: .; clone size: .; J gene: TRBJ1-1; V gene: TRBV7-8; CDR3 protein: CASSFFAAKSGITEAFF; CDR3 DNA: TGTGCCAGCAGCTTTTTTGCGGCGAAGTCGGGGATAACTGAAGCTTTCTTT
D gene: .; clone size: .; J gene: TRBJ2-5; V gene: TRBV27; CDR3 protein: CASSLSLQGRQTQYF; CDR3 DNA: TGTGCCAGCAGTTTATCCCTACAGGGACGGCAGACCCAGTACTTC
D gene: TRBD1; clone size: .; J gene: TRBJ1-1; V gene: TRBV7-2; CDR3 protein: CASSLAGGVTEAFF; CDR3 DNA: TGTGCCAGCAGCTTAGCAGGGGGCGTCACTGAAGCTTTCTTT
D gene: .; clone size: .; J gene: TRBJ1-2; V gene: TRBV11-2; CDR3 protein: CASSLSGEGGYTF; CDR3 DNA: TGTGCCAGCAGCTTATCAGGGGAGGGAGGCTACACCTTC
D gene: TRBD1; clone size: .; J gene: TRBJ1-2; V gene: TRBV9; CDR3 protein: CASSTGGYYGYTF; CDR3 DNA: TGTGCCAGCAGTACAGGGGGCTACTATGGCTACACCTTC
D gene: TRBD1; clone size: .; J gene: TRBJ2-4; V gene: TRBV6-5; CDR3 protein: CASSQTGAKNIQYF; CDR3 DNA: TGTGCCAGCAGCCAGACAGGGGCCAAAAACATTCAGTACTTC
D gene: TRBD1; clone size: .; J gene: TRBJ1-2; V gene: TRBV2; CDR3 protein: CASSYRGENYGYTF; CDR3 DNA: TGTGCCAGCAGCTACAGGGGGGAAAACTATGGCTACACCTTC
D gene: TRBD1; clone size: few; J gene: TRBJ2-5; V gene: TRBV2; CDR3 protein: CASSETQGGKETQYF; CDR3 DNA: TGTGCCAGCAGTGAAACACAGGGGGGAAAAGAGACCCAGTACTTC
D gene: TRBD1; clone size: once; J gene: TRBJ1-2; V gene: TRBV7-2; CDR3 protein: CASSSDRGDYGYTF; CDR3 DNA: TGTGCCAGCAGCTCGGACAGGGGAGACTATGGCTACACCTTC
D gene: .; clone size: .; J gene: TRBJ1-6; V gene: TRBV13; CDR3 protein: CASSLLLQRDSPLHF; CDR3 DNA: TGTGCCAGCAGCTTATTACTCCAACGGGATTCACCCCTCCACTTT
D gene: TRBD1; clone size: .; J gene: TRBJ1-4; V gene: TRBV6-6; CDR3 protein: CASTYPPGQGTRKLFF; CDR3 DNA: TGTGCCAGCACCTACCCCCCGGGACAGGGGACGAGGAAACTGTTTTTT
D gene: .; clone size: .; J gene: TRBJ1-5; V gene: TRBV24-1; CDR3 protein: CATSDFGGQPQHF; CDR3 DNA: TGTGCCACCAGTGATTTCGGCGGTCAGCCCCAGCATTTT
D gene: .; clone size: .; J gene: TRBJ2-3; V gene: TRBV9; CDR3 protein: CASSARPAEDTQYF; CDR3 DNA: TGTGCCAGCAGCGCACGTCCCGCGGAGGATACGCAGTATTTT